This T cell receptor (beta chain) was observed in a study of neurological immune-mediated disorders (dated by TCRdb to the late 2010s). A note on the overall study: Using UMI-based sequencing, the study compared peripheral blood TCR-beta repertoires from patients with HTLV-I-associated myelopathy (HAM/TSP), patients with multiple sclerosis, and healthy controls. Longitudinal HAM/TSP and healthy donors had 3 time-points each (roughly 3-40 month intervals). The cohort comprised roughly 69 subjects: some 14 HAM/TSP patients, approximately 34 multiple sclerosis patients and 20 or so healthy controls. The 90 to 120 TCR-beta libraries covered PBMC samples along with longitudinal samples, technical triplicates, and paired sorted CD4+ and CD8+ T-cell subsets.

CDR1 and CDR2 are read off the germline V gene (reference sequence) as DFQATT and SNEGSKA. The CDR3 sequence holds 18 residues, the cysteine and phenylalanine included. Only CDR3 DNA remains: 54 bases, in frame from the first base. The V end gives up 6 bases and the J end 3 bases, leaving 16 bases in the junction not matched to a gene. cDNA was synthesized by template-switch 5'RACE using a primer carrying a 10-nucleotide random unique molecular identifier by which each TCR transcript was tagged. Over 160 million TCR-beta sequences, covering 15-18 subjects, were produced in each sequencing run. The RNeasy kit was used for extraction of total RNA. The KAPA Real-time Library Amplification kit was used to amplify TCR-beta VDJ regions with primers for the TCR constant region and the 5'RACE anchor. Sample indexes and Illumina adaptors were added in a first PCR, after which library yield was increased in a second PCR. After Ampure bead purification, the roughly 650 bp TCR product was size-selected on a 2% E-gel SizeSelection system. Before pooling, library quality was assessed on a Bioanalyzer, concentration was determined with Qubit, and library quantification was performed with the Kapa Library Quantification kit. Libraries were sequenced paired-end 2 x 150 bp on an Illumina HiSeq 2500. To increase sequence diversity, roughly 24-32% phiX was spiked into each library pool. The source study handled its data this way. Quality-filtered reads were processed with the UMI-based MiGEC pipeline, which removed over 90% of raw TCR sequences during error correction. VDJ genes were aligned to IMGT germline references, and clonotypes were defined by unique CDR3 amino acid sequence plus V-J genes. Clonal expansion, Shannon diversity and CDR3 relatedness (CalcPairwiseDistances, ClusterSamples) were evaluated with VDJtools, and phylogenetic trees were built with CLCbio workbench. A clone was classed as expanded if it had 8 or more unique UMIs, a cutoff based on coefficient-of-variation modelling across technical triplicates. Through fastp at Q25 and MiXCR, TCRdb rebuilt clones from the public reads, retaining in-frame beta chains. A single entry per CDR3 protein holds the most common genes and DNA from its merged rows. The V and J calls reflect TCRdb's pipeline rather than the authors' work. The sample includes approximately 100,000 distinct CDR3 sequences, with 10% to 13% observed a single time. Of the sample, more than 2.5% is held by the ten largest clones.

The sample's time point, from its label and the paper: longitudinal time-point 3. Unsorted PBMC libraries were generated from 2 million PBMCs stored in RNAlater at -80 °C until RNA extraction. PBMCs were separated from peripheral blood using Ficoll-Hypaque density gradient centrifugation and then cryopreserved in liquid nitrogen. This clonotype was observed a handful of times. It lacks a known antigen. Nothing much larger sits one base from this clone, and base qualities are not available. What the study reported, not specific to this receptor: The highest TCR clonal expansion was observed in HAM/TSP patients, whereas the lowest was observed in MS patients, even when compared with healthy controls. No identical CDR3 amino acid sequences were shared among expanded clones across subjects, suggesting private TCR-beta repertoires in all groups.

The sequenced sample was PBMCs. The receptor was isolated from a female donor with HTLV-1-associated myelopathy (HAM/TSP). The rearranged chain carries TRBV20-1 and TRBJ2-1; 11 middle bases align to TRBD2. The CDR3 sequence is CSAPAGIAGGPRYNEQFF. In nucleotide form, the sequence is TGCAGTGCCCCGGCGGGTATAGCGGGGGGGCCTCGCTACAATGAGCAGTTCTTC.